This T cell receptor (beta chain) was sequenced in a study of shared clonotypes between healthy human individuals. Study-wide points: The study found roughly 5% of naive CD4 clonotypes shared across several donors. Larger richness was generally estimated for naive than memory subsets.

Trimming took off 1 base at V and 4 bases at J, with 10 bases between the two ends. Germline loops: CDR1 SGHNT, CDR2 YENEEA. This CDR3 is built from 14 residues. Deep level was the assay's run setting. The input for sorted-subset replicate PCRs was 200 ng DNA, some 28,000 T cell genomes. Some clones are missing from TCRdb's copy, which holds only in-frame ones; the method was immunoSEQ multiplex PCR. The table shows a few hundred thousand clones, with 74% occurring only once. A single count supports this clone. Its antigen is as yet unknown. The chain uses TRBV11-3 and TRBJ1-2, with D hard to call. The clonotype was recovered from a young man in good health. Sequenced input: memory CD4+ T cells sorted from blood. Subset of the sample: CD45RA-negative fraction. The CDR3 protein is CASSLAGASYGYTF. In DNA, the CDR3 is TGTGCCAGCAGCTTAGCCGGAGCTTCCTATGGCTACACCTTC. The entire variable domain, with the rest obtained from reference TRBV11-3 and TRBJ1-2, is as follows: EAGVVQSPRYKIIEKKQPVAFWCNPISGHNTLYWYLQNLGQGPELLIRYENEEAVDDSQLPKDRFSAERLKGVDSTLKIQPAELGDSAVYLCASSLAGASYGYTFGSGTRLTVV.